This T cell receptor (beta chain) was profiled in a study of PD-1 blockade in classical Hodgkin lymphoma. TCRdb's table, derived via immunoSEQ multiplex PCR, lists solely in-frame clones and lacks some. This sample has 90,000 to 140,000 clones, with about nine tenths found just once. Specified time point: cycle 4 day 1 (C4D1), after about 6 weeks of nivolumab. Patients all relapsed after autologous stem cell transplantation, and there was variation in brentuximab vedotin exposure. The table lists this clone with a count of one. Its antigen is as yet unknown. The CDR3 extends over 16 amino acids. V lost 6 bases and J lost 1; bases outside the gene matches: 11. CDR1 and CDR2 from the germline V gene are KGHSH and LQKENI. Whole-study findings and limits: TCR diversity at baseline was reported to be reduced in newly diagnosed patients relative to healthy donors.

Sequenced here: peripheral blood mononuclear cells (PBMCs), sampled before the fourth cycle of nivolumab. The rearrangement uses TRBV18 and TRBJ1-1; 7 positions agree with TRBD1. The clonotype originates from a human donor with classical Hodgkin lymphoma. CDR3: CASSKPGQQTNTEAFF. The CDR3 coding sequence is TGTGCCAGCTCGAAGCCGGGACAGCAAACGAACACTGAAGCTTTCTTT.